This T cell receptor (beta chain) appears in the sequencing data of a study of tumor-infiltrating lymphocytes in primary liver carcinoma. Across the whole study: The patients comprised men and women between the ages of 30 and 69 years.

About this clonotype: A read error may explain this, as a much larger clone is one base away.

With a constant-region primer, TCR beta cDNA was made from 450 to 650 ng of total RNA. Slightly modified ARM-PCR, run as three nested multiplex PCR rounds, produced the TCR beta libraries. MiXCR, applied by TCRdb to the multiplex PCR reads, yields one record per CDR3 protein. In the table there are approximately 330,000 distinct CDR3 sequences, almost 65% of which are singletons. Germline DNA was also extracted, and blood RNA was taken from unsorted whole blood. The TCR originated in a man aged 35 to 55 with primary liver carcinoma and hepatitis B virus infection. Sequencing was performed on peripheral blood.

DNA for the CDR3: TGTGCCAGTGAACCGGGAGACTACAATGAGCAGTTCTTC. It encodes CASEPGDYNEQFF. This rearrangement joins TRBV12-3 or TRBV12-4 to TRBJ2-1, with D possibly TRBD2 on 6 matching bases. This CDR3 has 13 residues. V lost 9 bases, J lost 3 bases, and 12 bases lay in between.